Below, 28 T cell receptor beta chains from the same sample are listed, as sequenced in a study of a mutant IDH1 vaccine in newly diagnosed glioma. These TCRs are of unknown antigen specificity. Time point in this sample: week 23, last vaccination. The content of each vaccine dose was 300 ug of mutant IDH1 20-mer peptide, and topical imiquimod accompanied it. TCRdb's copy holds only in-frame clones and misses some; the assay was immunoSEQ multiplex PCR. This table has 25,000 to 30,000 clones, approximately 78% appearing once. This sample comprised PBMCs, obtained from a glioma patient whose treatment included an IDH1 peptide vaccine. The receptors shown here come from a woman aged 30 to 39 with glioma.

V and J are TRBV6-5 and TRBJ2-3; D is uncertain. CDR1 is MNHEY and CDR2 is SVGAGI in the germline V gene. Trimming cost V 2 bases and J 2 bases, with 5 bases left between them. This CDR3 contains 13 residues. CDR3 sequence reads: CASSYDTTDTQYF. Here the CDR3 DNA reads TGTGCCAGCAGTTACGACACCACAGATACGCAGTATTTT.

The V gene is TRBV6-1, the J gene TRBJ1-5, with 7 bases identical to TRBD1. J lost 2 bases, V lost 1 base, and 2 bases had no gene match. There are 15 residues in the CDR3. CDR1 is MNHNS, CDR2 SASEGT, per germline. The CDR3 region is CASSEDRGGNQPQHF. The CDR3 DNA follows: TGTGCCAGCAGTGAAGACAGGGGAGGCAATCAGCCCCAGCATTTT.

As concerns this clone: The germline gene is not matched at one end of the junction; a read error may be the cause. The gene calls are TRBV29-1 and TRBJ1-2; 8 bases are shared with TRBD1. CDR1 and CDR2 (germline): SQVTM, ANQGSEA. CDR3 size: 11 residues. The CDR3 sequence: CSAGGYYGYTF. DNA of the CDR3: TGCAGTGCAGGGGGCTACTACGGCTACACCTTC.

This clone showed up just a few times. The chain recombines TRBV29-1 with TRBJ2-3; 8 nucleotides agree with TRBD2. Unmatched junction bases numbered 8, after V lost 3 bases and J lost 6 bases. The germline V gene has CDR1 SQVTM and CDR2 ANQGSEA. CDR3 length: 14 residues. CDR3 coding DNA: TGCAGCGTTGAGGTCCGGGGGGGTTCGGATACGCAGTATTTT. As protein: CSVEVRGGSDTQYF.

This rearrangement joins TRBV5-1 to TRBJ2-2, with D maybe TRBD1 (5 bases). CDR3 size: 15 residues. Germline V gene sequence: CDR1 SGHRS, CDR2 YFSETQ. Trimming removed 2 bases at V and 1 base at J, with 9 bases between. CDR3: CASSFDSRNTGELFF. CDR3 DNA sequence: TGCGCCAGCAGCTTTGACAGCAGGAACACCGGGGAGCTGTTTTTT.

The rearrangement uses TRBV6-5 and TRBJ2-7; no firm D call. The V gene lost 7 bases and the J gene lost 7 bases, with 14 bases spanning the gap. CDR3 size: 12 residues. Germline CDR1 is MNHEY and CDR2 is SVGAGI. The CDR3 here is CASTSSTREQYF. CDR3 bases: TGTGCCAGCACCTCATCCACAAGGGAGCAGTACTTC.

The rearrangement links TRBV30 to TRBJ1-5, with D tentatively TRBD1 (5 bases). The V end was cut by 4 bases, the J end by 6 bases, with 19 bases between. The CDR3 is 15 residues long. Germline V gives CDR1 GTSNPN, CDR2 SVGIG (reference sequence). The CDR3 coding sequence is TGTGCCTGGACGACCCTCTTCAGGGAATGTCAGCCCCAGCATTTT. Its translation: CAWTTLFRECQPQHF. Using reference TRBV30 and TRBJ1-5 for the parts outside the CDR3, the full variable domain is SQTIHQWPATLVQPVGSPLSLECTVEGTSNPNLYWYRQAAGRGLQLLFYSVGIGQISSEVPQNLSASRPQDRQFILSSKKLLLSDSGFYLCAWTTLFRECQPQHFGDGTRLSIL.

The table lists this clone with a few counts. J is TRBJ1-1 and V is TRBV29-1; TRBD1 might be the D (6 bases). V was trimmed by 2 bases and J by 5 bases, leaving 12 bases between them. The CDR3 extends over 13 amino acids. CDR1 is SQVTM, CDR2 ANQGSEA, per germline. DNA for the CDR3: TGCAGCGTTGAAACGGGGGCAGGGACTGAAGCTTTCTTT. Translation gives CSVETGAGTEAFF.

The CDR3 DNA follows: TGTGCCAGCGCTGAGGCAATGAACACTGAAGCTTTCTTT. It translates to CASAEAMNTEAFF. The J gene is TRBJ1-1, the V gene TRBV6-1, with unresolved D. Germline CDR1 is MNHNS and CDR2 is SASEGT. This CDR3 spans 13 amino acids. Trimming took 8 bases from V and 0 from J, leaving 10 bases between them.

The gene calls are TRBV29-1 and TRBJ2-4; D gene uncertain. Germline V gene lookup returns CDR1 SQVTM and CDR2 ANQGSEA. The V and J ends lost 3 bases and 15 bases respectively, with 6 bases between them. CDR3 size: 8 residues. CDR3 region: CSVESRYF. CDR3 nucleotide sequence: TGCAGCGTTGAGTCTCGGTACTTC.

The chain uses TRBV6-1 and TRBJ1-1; no clear D gene. V lost 6 bases, J lost 2 bases, and 7 bases lay in between. Germline V CDR1 and CDR2: MNHNS, SASEGT. The CDR3 has 12 amino acids. As DNA, the CDR3 is TGTGCCAGCAGAGAGGGAAACACTGAAGCTTTCTTT. Its translation: CASREGNTEAFF.

This clone was counted once. The CDR3 coding sequence is TGCGCCAGCTCGGGCGGAGGCACAGATACGCAGTATTTT. It encodes CASSGGGTDTQYF. V usage is TRBV5-1 and J usage is TRBJ2-3; D gene uncertain. Germline assignment: CDR1 SGHRS and CDR2 YFSETQ. This CDR3 is 13 amino acids long. Deletions cut 7 bases from V and 1 base from J, with 10 bases between.

The rearrangement uses TRBV7-2 and TRBJ2-1, with D perhaps assigned TRBD1 or TRBD2 (6 bases each). V lost 5 bases and J lost 2, with 13 bases in between. Germline values: CDR1 SGHTA, CDR2 FQGNSA. The length of the CDR3 is 15 residues. The CDR3 DNA sequence: TGTGCCAGCAGCAACCCAGGGGAGGCCTACAATGAGCAGTTCTTC. This sequence encodes CASSNPGEAYNEQFF.

In this sample, this clone turned up a few times. The V and J genes are TRBV30 and TRBJ1-1; unclear D gene. V was pared by 0 bases and J by 3 bases, with 11 bases between. Germline V gene sequence: CDR1 GTSNPN, CDR2 SVGIG (reference sequence). This CDR3 is built from 14 residues. This CDR3 reads CAWSVGGKHTEAFF. The CDR3 DNA reads TGTGCCTGGAGTGTTGGAGGGAAGCACACTGAAGCTTTCTTT.

The chain employs TRBV29-1 and TRBJ1-5; 7 positions agree with TRBD1. This CDR3 contains 13 residues. The germline V gene encodes CDR1 SQVTM and CDR2 ANQGSEA. V shed 5 bases and J 3 bases; nucleotides not matched to a gene: 4. The CDR3 DNA follows: TGCAGCGTTTTACAGGGGACCAATCAGCCCCAGCATTTT. This encodes CSVLQGTNQPQHF. Drawing the rest from reference TRBV29-1 and TRBJ1-5, the complete variable domain is SAVISQKPSRDICQRGTSLTIQCQVDSQVTMMFWYRQQPGQSLTLIATANQGSEATYESGFVIDKFPISRPNLTFSTLTVSNMSPEDSSIYLCSVLQGTNQPQHFGDGTRLSIL.

This clone turned up a few times. The chain links TRBV5-1 to TRBJ1-6; the D is unclear. The CDR3 length is 14 residues. V was pared by 4 bases and J by 9 bases, with 14 bases between. Germline V CDR1 and CDR2: SGHRS, YFSETQ. CDR3 coding DNA: TGCGCCAGCAGCCGGACGGGAAGGGTTTCACCCCTCCACTTT. This sequence encodes CASSRTGRVSPLHF.

This clone showed up just once. The V gene is TRBV6-5, the J gene TRBJ2-1; D uncertain. Germline CDR1 MNHEY, CDR2 SVGAGI. CDR3 length: 14 amino acids. The V end lost 5 bases, the J end lost 8 bases, and 16 bases lay between the germline ends. CDR3 DNA sequence: TGTGCCAGCAGTCCTGGATTATGGGGTGATGAGCAGTTCTTC. Its translation: CASSPGLWGDEQFF.

The chain carries TRBV10-3 and TRBJ1-3; the match to TRBD1 covers 7 bases. CDR3 size: 16 residues. After removal of 0 bases from V and 0 bases from J, the junction contained 2 bases not matched to a gene. The germline gives CDR1 ENHRY, CDR2 SYGVKD. The CDR3 spells CAISESSGGSGNTIYF. CDR3 coding DNA: TGTGCCATCAGTGAGTCGTCAGGGGGCTCTGGAAACACCATATATTTT.

This sequence joins TRBV6-6 and TRBJ1-5; 7 bases match TRBD1. J was trimmed by 2 bases and V by 7 bases; bases with no gene match: 5. The CDR3 is 14 residues long. Germline V gene lookup returns CDR1 MNHNY and CDR2 SVGAGI (reference sequence). The CDR3 bases are TGTGCCAGCACAAACAGGGGAGGCAATCAGCCCCAGCATTTT. As protein: CASTNRGGNQPQHF.

This chain links TRBV2 with TRBJ1-2, with D possibly matching TRBD1 (5 bases). V was shortened by 9 bases and J by 2 bases, with 13 bases between the two germline ends. This CDR3 has 13 amino acids. The germline V gene encodes CDR1 SNHLY and CDR2 FYNNEI. The CDR3 loop reads CARETGGNYGYTF. In DNA form, the CDR3 reads TGTGCCAGGGAAACAGGAGGGAACTATGGCTACACCTTC.

The chain employs TRBV7-9 and TRBJ2-7; 11 bases agree with TRBD1. CDR3 size: 15 residues. V shed 5 bases and J 2 bases; nucleotides not matched to a gene: 5. Germline V gene sequence: CDR1 SEHNR, CDR2 FQNEAQ (reference sequence). CDR3 nucleotide sequence: TGTGCCAGCAGCCTTCCGGGACAGGGGGCCTACGAGCAGTACTTC. Protein: CASSLPGQGAYEQYF.

The chain joins TRBV5-1 to TRBJ1-3; 7 positions agree with TRBD1. V dropped 0 bases and J dropped 4; count of bases not matched to a gene: 4. The CDR3 spans 15 residues. Germline CDR1 SGHRS, CDR2 YFSETQ. CDR3 nucleotide sequence: TGCGCCAGCAGCTTGGAGGGGGCTGGGGGAAACACCATATATTTT. Translated: CASSLEGAGGNTIYF.

The genes are TRBV6-1 and TRBJ1-5; D might be TRBD1 (5 bases). The CDR3 extends over 15 amino acids. With 0 bases removed from V and 7 bases from J, the gap between germline ends came to 13 bases. The germline V gene encodes CDR1 MNHNS and CDR2 SASEGT. The CDR3 here is CASSEAHLGPQPQHF. The CDR3, as DNA: TGTGCCAGCAGTGAAGCCCATCTGGGGCCCCAGCCCCAGCATTTT.

This sequence joins TRBV5-1 and TRBJ1-1; 9 positions agree with TRBD1. J gave up 7 bases and V 6 bases, and 7 bases lay outside the gene matches. The CDR3 spans 13 residues. CDR1 is SGHRS, CDR2 YFSETQ, per germline. The CDR3 region is CASKYTGGREAFF. The CDR3 bases are TGCGCCAGCAAATATACAGGGGGCCGTGAAGCTTTCTTT.

The V call is TRBV6-5, the J call TRBJ2-3; tentatively, D is TRBD2 (6 bases). The CDR3 spans 16 residues. V was shortened by 4 bases and J by 2 bases, with 16 bases between the two germline ends. Germline loops: CDR1 MNHEY, CDR2 SVGAGI. The CDR3 region is CASSWGLWRATDTQYF. CDR3 DNA sequence: TGTGCCAGCAGTTGGGGCCTATGGAGGGCCACAGATACGCAGTATTTT.

The V gene is TRBV6-5, the J gene TRBJ2-1; D call uncertain. The CDR3 consists of 12 residues. CDR1 MNHEY and CDR2 SVGAGI come from the germline V gene. V gave up 2 bases and J gave up 8 bases, with 7 bases separating them. The DNA of the CDR3 is TGTGCCAGCAGTTACGATAGTTATGAGCAGTTCTTC. Protein product: CASSYDSYEQFF.

This clone was seen only a few times. The DNA for the CDR3 is TGCGCCAGCTCCCCAGGGGGCAGGGCTGAAGCTTTCTTT. Its translation is CASSPGGRAEAFF. V usage is TRBV4-1 and J usage is TRBJ1-1; 8 nucleotides agree with TRBD1. Germline CDR1 reads MGHRA; CDR2 reads YSYEKL. The CDR3 runs 13 residues. Trimming removed 8 bases from V and 6 bases from J; junction bases left unmatched: 8.

DNA for the CDR3: TGTGCCATCAGTGATGAAACTAGCGGGGGGCCCTCCTACGAGCAGTACTTC. The encoded protein is CAISDETSGGPSYEQYF. The genes are TRBV10-3 and TRBJ2-7; TRBD2 matches 12 bases. V was pared by 3 bases and J by 0 bases, with 6 bases of the junction left unmatched. The CDR3 runs to 17 residues. Germline assignment: CDR1 ENHRY and CDR2 SYGVKD.